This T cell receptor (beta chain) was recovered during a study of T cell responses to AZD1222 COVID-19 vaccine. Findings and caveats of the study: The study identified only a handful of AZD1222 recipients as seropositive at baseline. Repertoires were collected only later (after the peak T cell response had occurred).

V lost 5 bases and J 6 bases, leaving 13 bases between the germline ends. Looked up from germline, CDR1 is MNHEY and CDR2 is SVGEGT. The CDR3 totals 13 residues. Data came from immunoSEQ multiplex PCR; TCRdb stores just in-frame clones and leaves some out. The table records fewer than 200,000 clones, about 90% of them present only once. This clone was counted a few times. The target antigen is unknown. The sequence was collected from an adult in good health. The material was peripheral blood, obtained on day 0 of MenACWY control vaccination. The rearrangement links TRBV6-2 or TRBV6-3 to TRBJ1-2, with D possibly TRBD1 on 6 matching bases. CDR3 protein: CASSPSGTHGYTF. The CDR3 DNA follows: TGTGCCAGCAGTCCCTCCGGGACACATGGCTACACCTTC.